The 31 T cell receptor beta chains presented below share a single source sample, sequenced in a study of control samples from healthy donors and cancer patients (dated by TCRdb to 2018 to 2020). Library method: the immunoSEQ multiplex PCR assay. TCRdb took this table from immuneACCESS and kept in-frame rearrangements with V and J called. Such tables lack part of the clones; where checked against another copy, unresolved V genes explain under half of the gap, and the rest is unexplained. The sample yields more than 100,000 clones; under 95% were counted once. Clones ranked in the top ten supply approximately 8.6% of the sample. Sequences were obtained from blood. All receptors come from a man younger than 35 in good health.

The chain links TRBV3-1 (or the pseudogene TRBV3-2) to TRBJ2-6; D unclear. CDR3 size: 17 residues. V was trimmed by 2 bases and J by 0 bases, leaving 11 bases between them. Germline CDR1 reads LGHDT; CDR2 reads YNNKEL (reference sequence). The CDR3 loop is CASSQPGAFSGANVLTF. As DNA, the CDR3 is TGTGCCAGCAGCCAACCCGGCGCGTTCTCTGGGGCCAACGTCCTGACTTTC.

This clone came up once. This chain uses TRBV4-2 with TRBJ2-3; D gene unclear. There are 15 residues in the CDR3. V shed 0 bases and J shed 2 bases, with 9 bases lying between them. Germline lookup yields CDR1 LGHNA and CDR2 YNFKEQ. The CDR3 region has the DNA TGTGCCAGCAGCCAAGAGATAGGCTTCACAGATACGCAGTATTTT. Residues: CASSQEIGFTDTQYF.

The V and J genes are TRBV13 and TRBJ2-7; 7 positions match TRBD1. CDR1 PRHDT and CDR2 FYEKMQ come from the germline V gene (reference sequence). The CDR3 has 15 amino acids. V shed 2 bases and J 3 bases; nucleotides not matched to a gene: 7. The CDR3 loop is CASSLFGTAYYEQYF. The CDR3 DNA sequence: TGTGCCAGCAGCTTATTCGGGACAGCATACTACGAGCAGTACTTC.

The rearrangement joins TRBV2 to TRBJ2-2, with a weak D call TRBD1 (5 bases). V was cut by 3 bases and J by 6 bases, with 11 bases left in between. Germline loops: CDR1 SNHLY, CDR2 FYNNEI. This CDR3 is built from 14 residues. The CDR3 sequence is CASSETVFSGELFF. The CDR3 DNA sequence: TGTGCCAGCAGTGAGACAGTTTTTTCCGGGGAGCTGTTTTTT.

This sequence joins TRBV9 and TRBJ2-5, with TRBD1 as a possible D gene (6 bases). The CDR3 is 18 amino acids. Germline loops: CDR1 SGDLS, CDR2 YYNGEE. Trimming shortened V by 4 bases and J by 5 bases, and 27 bases separated the two germline ends. The CDR3 sequence: CASSSRPRDTALGETQYF. In nucleotides, the CDR3 is TGTGCCAGCAGCTCCAGACCCCGGGACACCGCTTTAGGGGAGACCCAGTACTTC.

V gene TRBV19 combines with J gene TRBJ1-5; weak D call: TRBD1 (6 bases). The V gene's germline CDR1 is LNHDA and CDR2 SQIVND (reference sequence). V lost 5 bases, J lost 10 bases, and 15 bases lay in between. CDR3 length equals 13 residues. This chain's CDR3 is CASSPEGGSPQHF. Here the CDR3 DNA reads TGTGCCAGTAGTCCAGAGGGGGGTTCCCCCCAGCATTTT.

This chain joins TRBV29-1 and TRBJ1-2, with TRBD1 matching 10 bases. Germline V lookup: CDR1 SQVTM, CDR2 ANQGSEA. CDR3 size: 12 residues. V was pared by 6 bases and J by 5 bases, with 3 bases of the junction left unmatched. This CDR3 reads CSVGDRGYGYTF. In DNA form, the CDR3 reads TGCAGCGTGGGGGACAGGGGTTATGGCTACACCTTC.

This clone occurred a few times. The genes are TRBV4-2 and TRBJ1-3; D might be TRBD1 (6 bases). V lost 3 bases and J lost 0, with 12 bases in between. Germline CDR1 is LGHNA and CDR2 is YNFKEQ. CDR3 length: 16 residues. CDR3 DNA sequence: TGTGCCAGCAGCCATGACAGGCTCCACTCTGGAAACACCATATATTTT. This codes for CASSHDRLHSGNTIYF.

This clone was observed a handful of times. The CDR3 here is CASSRLLAGGRNEQFF. CDR3 in DNA: TGTGCCAGCAGCCGACTACTAGCGGGGGGGCGGAATGAGCAGTTCTTC. The J gene is TRBJ2-1, the V gene TRBV5-4; 13 positions match TRBD2. The CDR3 spans 16 residues. J gave up 7 bases and V 4 bases, and 8 bases lay outside the gene matches. The V gene's germline CDR1 is SGHNT and CDR2 YYREEE (reference sequence). The variable domain in full, with the rest retrieved from reference TRBV5-4 and TRBJ2-1, is ETGVTQSPTHLIKTRGQQVTLRCSSQSGHNTVSWYQQALGQGPQFIFQYYREEENGRGNFPPRFSGLQFPNYSSELNVNALELDDSALYLCASSRLLAGGRNEQFFGPGTRLTVL.

V usage is TRBV6-5 and J usage is TRBJ1-5; D call uncertain. The CDR3 is 14 residues long. CDR1 MNHEY and CDR2 SVGAGI come from the germline V gene. V was clipped by 7 bases and J by 0 bases, with 10 bases between them. The chain's CDR3 is CASISGYSNQPQHF. CDR3 nucleotide sequence: TGTGCCAGCATATCGGGGTATAGCAATCAGCCCCAGCATTTT.

This rearrangement joins TRBV6-5 to TRBJ1-6; TRBD1 might be the D (5 bases). The CDR3 sequence is 14 residues long. Germline V gene sequence: CDR1 MNHEY, CDR2 SVGAGI. The V gene lost 3 bases and the J gene lost 10 bases, with 13 bases spanning the gap. As DNA, the CDR3 is TGTGCCAGCAGTTATGCAGGGCTGGGATCACCCCTCCACTTT. Its translation is CASSYAGLGSPLHF.

This clone was seen more than once but under ten times. The J gene is TRBJ2-5, the V gene TRBV6-5; TRBD1 agrees at 11 bases. The germline gives CDR1 MNHEY, CDR2 SVGAGI. The CDR3 is 14 residues long. V lost 11 bases and J lost 2; bases outside the gene matches: 7. CDR3 bases: TGTGCCGCCTCGGGGACAGGGGGACAAGAGACCCAGTACTTC. Amino acids: CAASGTGGQETQYF.

This chain connects TRBV30 to TRBJ1-2, with a weak D call TRBD1 (5 bases). Germline V gives CDR1 GTSNPN, CDR2 SVGIG (reference sequence). This CDR3 comprises 16 residues. Trimming shortened V by 2 bases and J by 4 bases, and 20 bases separated the two germline ends. The CDR3 sequence: CAWSQFGTAEGYGYTF. In DNA, the CDR3 is TGTGCCTGGAGTCAATTCGGGACGGCTGAGGGCTATGGCTACACCTTC.

The chain combines TRBV7-9 with TRBJ2-1, with D perhaps matching TRBD2 (6 bases). Per germline, CDR1 SEHNR and CDR2 FQNEAQ (reference sequence). The V and J ends lost 5 bases and 4 bases respectively, with 21 bases between them. The CDR3 runs 17 residues. The CDR3 nucleotides read TGTGCCAGCAGCCGAGGAACAAGGGACTTCCGGTACAATGAGCAGTTCTTC. Translated, it gives CASSRGTRDFRYNEQFF.

Remarks on this clone: At the DNA level, this CDR3 is encoded by other sequences in the same sample as well. The chain is built from TRBV5-5 and TRBJ1-5, with 8 bases matching TRBD1. This CDR3 has 17 residues. Germline trimming cut 0 bases from V and 1 base from J; bases unmatched to any gene: 6. The germline gives CDR1 SGHKS, CDR2 YYEKEE (reference sequence). CDR3 in DNA: TGTGCCAGCAGCTTGGGCGGACAGGGTCAAAGCAATCAGCCCCAGCATTTT. This sequence encodes CASSLGGQGQSNQPQHF.

The rearrangement uses TRBV11-2 and TRBJ1-4, with D hard to call. Germline loops: CDR1 SGHAT, CDR2 FQNNGV. Trimming took 1 base from V and 0 from J, leaving 9 bases between them. The CDR3 extends over 16 amino acids. The chain's CDR3 is CASSLALSATNEKLFF. CDR3 DNA sequence: TGTGCCAGCAGCTTAGCCCTCAGTGCAACTAATGAAAAACTGTTTTTT. The complete variable domain, with remaining parts taken from reference TRBV11-2 and TRBJ1-4, reads EAGVAQSPRYKIIEKRQSVAFWCNPISGHATLYWYQQILGQGPKLLIQFQNNGVVDDSQLPKDRFSAERLKGVDSTLKIQPAKLEDSAVYLCASSLALSATNEKLFFGSGTQLSVL.

V gene TRBV9 combines with J gene TRBJ1-3; 7 nucleotides line up with TRBD1. V dropped 3 bases and J dropped 0; count of bases not matched to a gene: 6. The germline V gene encodes CDR1 SGDLS and CDR2 YYNGEE. There are 16 residues in the CDR3. CDR3 in DNA: TGTGCCAGCAGCGCTCCTGGACAGGTCTCTGGAAACACCATATATTTT. This codes for CASSAPGQVSGNTIYF.

The V call is TRBV16, the J call TRBJ1-4; tentatively, D is TRBD1 (6 bases). Germline V lookup: CDR1 KGHSY, CDR2 FQNENV. The ends were cut back, 1 base at V and 4 bases at J, with 10 bases in the middle. The CDR3 loop spans 15 amino acids. This CDR3 reads CASSQLAGVNEKLFF. CDR3 nucleotides: TGTGCCAGCAGCCAATTGGCAGGGGTTAATGAAAAACTGTTTTTT.

This CDR3 is CATSGRGQGYEQYF. In DNA form, the CDR3 reads TGTGCCACCAGCGGGCGGGGACAGGGCTACGAGCAGTACTTC. J is TRBJ2-7 and V is TRBV15; 9 positions agree with TRBD1. CDR1 is LNHNV, CDR2 YYDKDF, per germline (reference sequence). This CDR3 is built from 14 residues. Trimming removed 5 bases from V and 3 bases from J; junction bases left unmatched: 5.

The chain uses TRBV5-1 and TRBJ2-5; D gene unclear. Trimming cost V 1 base and J 2 bases, with 12 bases left between them. The CDR3 runs to 15 residues. Germline CDR1 SGHRS, CDR2 YFSETQ. CDR3: CASSLFLGSQETQYF. The CDR3 DNA sequence: TGCGCCAGCAGCTTGTTTTTGGGCAGTCAAGAGACCCAGTACTTC.

This chain uses TRBV30 with TRBJ1-1, with D unclear. CDR1 GTSNPN and CDR2 SVGIG come from the germline V gene (reference sequence). The CDR3 totals 14 residues. The V gene lost 4 bases and the J gene lost 4 bases, with 16 bases spanning the gap. The CDR3 DNA reads as TGTGCCTGGACCATAATGGTAGTTGGCACTGAAGCTTTCTTT. This gives the protein CAWTIMVVGTEAFF.

CDR3 nucleotides: TGTGCCAGCAGCTTATCGGCCGAGGGGTGGTTCTTC. Translated, it gives CASSLSAEGWFF. The gene calls are TRBV7-6 and TRBJ2-1, with D perhaps being TRBD1 or TRBD2 (5 bases each). The CDR3 has 12 residues. Trimming took 2 bases from V and 15 from J, leaving 14 bases between them. Germline CDR1 is SGHVS and CDR2 is FNYEAQ.

The chain joins TRBV11-2 to TRBJ2-3; D is tentatively TRBD1 or TRBD2 (5 bases each). Germline V CDR1 and CDR2: SGHAT, FQNNGV. V was shortened by 2 bases and J by 4 bases, with 13 bases between the two germline ends. The CDR3 covers 15 residues. This CDR3 is CASSLNAGSSDTQYF. In DNA, the CDR3 is TGTGCCAGCAGCTTAAACGCAGGGAGTTCAGATACGCAGTATTTT.

The chain employs TRBV4-2 and TRBJ2-3; D gene ambiguous. Germline assignment: CDR1 LGHNA and CDR2 YNFKEQ. The CDR3 covers 13 residues. V shed 2 bases and J shed 4 bases, with 7 bases lying between them. Here the CDR3 DNA reads TGTGCCAGCAGCCAACTGGTAGCAGATACGCAGTATTTT. Residues: CASSQLVADTQYF.

The rearrangement joins TRBV9 to TRBJ1-4; D is undetermined. Germline CDR1 is SGDLS and CDR2 is YYNGEE. The CDR3 spans 14 residues. V lost 1 base and J 3 bases, leaving 7 bases between the germline ends. The CDR3 DNA reads as TGTGCCAGCAGCGTACACGGATCTAATGAAAAACTGTTTTTT. Amino acids: CASSVHGSNEKLFF.

The J gene is TRBJ1-1, the V gene TRBV5-5; a weak D match, TRBD1 (6 bases). The V and J ends lost 3 bases and 3 bases respectively, with 15 bases between them. This CDR3 contains 15 residues. Germline values: CDR1 SGHKS, CDR2 YYEKEE (reference sequence). In nucleotides, the CDR3 is TGTGCCAGCAGCTCCGCGGGGGCACCACACACTGAAGCTTTCTTT. Encoded protein: CASSSAGAPHTEAFF.

This chain uses TRBV15 with TRBJ2-5, with unresolved D. Germline assignment: CDR1 LNHNV and CDR2 YYDKDF (reference sequence). CDR3 length equals 13 residues. Trimming left V 7 bases short and J 0 bases short, with 9 bases between. CDR3 in amino acids: CATNYRYQETQYF. The CDR3 bases are TGTGCCACCAACTACCGGTACCAAGAGACCCAGTACTTC.

This clone came up once. This chain joins TRBV30 and TRBJ2-3; TRBD1 matches 7 bases. Germline V lookup: CDR1 GTSNPN, CDR2 SVGIG (reference sequence). V dropped 0 bases and J dropped 5; count of bases not matched to a gene: 5. There are 14 residues in the CDR3. The CDR3 loop reads CAWSVRGGQDTQYF. CDR3 bases: TGTGCCTGGAGTGTACGAGGGGGCCAAGATACGCAGTATTTT.

This clone was seen once. The chain recombines TRBV10-3 with TRBJ1-1; D perhaps matches TRBD1 (5 bases). V was shortened by 4 bases and J by 4 bases, with 10 bases between the two germline ends. This CDR3 has 13 amino acids. Germline values: CDR1 ENHRY, CDR2 SYGVKD. CDR3 in DNA: TGTGCCATCAGTGGCGGGGGGAGCACTGAAGCTTTCTTT. Amino acids: CAISGGGSTEAFF.

V usage is TRBV5-1 and J usage is TRBJ1-3; tentatively, D is TRBD1 (5 bases). Germline lookup yields CDR1 SGHRS and CDR2 YFSETQ. The CDR3 runs to 15 residues. Trimming pared 0 bases from V and 4 bases from J, leaving 11 bases between. DNA for the CDR3: TGCGCCAGCAGCTTGGAGGGGCGAGGAGGAAACACCATATATTTT. This translates into CASSLEGRGGNTIYF.

This clone was detected only once. V and J are TRBV2 and TRBJ1-1; possible D gene TRBD1, 6 bases. The CDR3 sequence is 10 residues long. Deletions cut 8 bases from V and 12 bases from J, with 13 bases between. CDR1 is SNHLY and CDR2 is FYNNEI in the germline V gene. The DNA for the CDR3 is TGTGCCAGCGGGGGCAGGGTAACTTTCTTT. As protein: CASGGRVTFF.